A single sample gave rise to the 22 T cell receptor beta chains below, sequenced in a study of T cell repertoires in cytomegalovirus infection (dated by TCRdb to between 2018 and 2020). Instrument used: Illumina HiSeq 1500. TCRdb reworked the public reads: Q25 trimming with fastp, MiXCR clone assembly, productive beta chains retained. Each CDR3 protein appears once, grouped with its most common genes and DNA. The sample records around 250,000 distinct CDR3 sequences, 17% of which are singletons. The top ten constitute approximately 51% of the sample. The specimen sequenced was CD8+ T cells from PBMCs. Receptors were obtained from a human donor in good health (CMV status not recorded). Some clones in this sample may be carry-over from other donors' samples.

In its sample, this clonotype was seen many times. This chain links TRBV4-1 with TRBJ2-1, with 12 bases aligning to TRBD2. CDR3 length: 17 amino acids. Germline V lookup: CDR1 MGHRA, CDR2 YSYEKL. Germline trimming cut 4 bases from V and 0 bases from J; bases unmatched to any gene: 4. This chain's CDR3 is CASSRTSGTRSYNEQFF. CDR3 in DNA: TGCGCCAGCAGCCGGACTAGCGGGACCCGCTCCTACAATGAGCAGTTCTTC.

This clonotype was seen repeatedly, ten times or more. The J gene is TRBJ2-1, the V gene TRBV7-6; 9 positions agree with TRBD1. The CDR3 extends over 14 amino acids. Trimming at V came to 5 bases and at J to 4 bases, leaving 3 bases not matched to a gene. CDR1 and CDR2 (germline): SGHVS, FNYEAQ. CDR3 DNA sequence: TGTGCCAGCAGCACCGGACAGGGGTACAATGAGCAGTTCTTC. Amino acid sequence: CASSTGQGYNEQFF.

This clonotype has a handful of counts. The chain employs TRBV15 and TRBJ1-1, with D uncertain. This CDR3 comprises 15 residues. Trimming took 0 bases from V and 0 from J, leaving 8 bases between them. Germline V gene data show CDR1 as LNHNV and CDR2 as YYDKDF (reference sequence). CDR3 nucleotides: TGTGCCACCAGCAGAGATCGGGCAATGAACACTGAAGCTTTCTTT. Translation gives CATSRDRAMNTEAFF.

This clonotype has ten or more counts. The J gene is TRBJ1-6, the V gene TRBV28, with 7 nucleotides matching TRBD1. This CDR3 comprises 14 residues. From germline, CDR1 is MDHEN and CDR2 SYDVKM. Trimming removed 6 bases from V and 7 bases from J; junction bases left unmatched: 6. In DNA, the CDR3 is TGTGCCAGCAGGACAGGGTGGGGCAATTCACCCCTCCACTTT. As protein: CASRTGWGNSPLHF.

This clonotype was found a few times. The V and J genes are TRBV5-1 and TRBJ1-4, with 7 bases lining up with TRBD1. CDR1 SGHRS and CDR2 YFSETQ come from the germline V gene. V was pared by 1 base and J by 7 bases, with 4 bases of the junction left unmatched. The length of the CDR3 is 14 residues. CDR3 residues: CASSLQGEVEKLFF. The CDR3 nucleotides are TGCGCCAGCAGCTTGCAGGGGGAGGTTGAAAAACTGTTTTTT.

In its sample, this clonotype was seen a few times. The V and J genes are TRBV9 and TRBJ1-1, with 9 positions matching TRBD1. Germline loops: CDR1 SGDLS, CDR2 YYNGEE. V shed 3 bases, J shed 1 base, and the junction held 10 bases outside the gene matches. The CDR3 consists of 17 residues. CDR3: CASSGTGAPQGNTEAFF. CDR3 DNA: TGTGCCAGCAGCGGGACAGGGGCACCCCAGGGGAACACTGAAGCTTTCTTT.

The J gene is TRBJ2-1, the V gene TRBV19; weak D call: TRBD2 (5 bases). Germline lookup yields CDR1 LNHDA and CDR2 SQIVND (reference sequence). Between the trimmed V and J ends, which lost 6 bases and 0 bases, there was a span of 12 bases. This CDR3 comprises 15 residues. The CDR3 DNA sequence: TGTGCCAGTAGCGGACTCTCGAGCTCCTACAATGAGCAGTTCTTC. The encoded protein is CASSGLSSSYNEQFF.

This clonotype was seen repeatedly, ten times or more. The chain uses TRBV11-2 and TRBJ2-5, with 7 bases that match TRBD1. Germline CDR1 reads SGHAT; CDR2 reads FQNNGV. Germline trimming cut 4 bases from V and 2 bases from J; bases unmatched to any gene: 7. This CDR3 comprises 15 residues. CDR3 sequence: CASSSVQGVQETQYF. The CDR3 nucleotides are TGTGCCAGCAGCTCGGTCCAGGGGGTTCAAGAGACCCAGTACTTC.

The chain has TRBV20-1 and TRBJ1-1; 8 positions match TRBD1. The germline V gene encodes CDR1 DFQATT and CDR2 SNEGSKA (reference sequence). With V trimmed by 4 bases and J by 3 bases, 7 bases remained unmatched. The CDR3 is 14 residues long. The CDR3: CSATVTGADTEAFF. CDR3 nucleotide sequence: TGCAGTGCTACCGTGACAGGGGCGGACACTGAAGCTTTCTTT.

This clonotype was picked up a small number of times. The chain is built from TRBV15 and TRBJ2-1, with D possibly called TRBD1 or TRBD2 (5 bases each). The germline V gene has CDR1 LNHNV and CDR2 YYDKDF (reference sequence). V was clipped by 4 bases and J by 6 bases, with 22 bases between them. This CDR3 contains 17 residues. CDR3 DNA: TGTGCCACCAGCATCCCGACCGGGGCAGGGATGGGCAATGAGCAGTTCTTC. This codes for CATSIPTGAGMGNEQFF. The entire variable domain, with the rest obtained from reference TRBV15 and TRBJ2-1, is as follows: DAMVIQNPRYQVTQFGKPVTLSCSQTLNHNVMYWYQQKSSQAPKLLFHYYDKDFNNEADTPDNFQSRRPNTSFCFLDIRSPGLGDTAMYLCATSIPTGAGMGNEQFFGPGTRLTVL.

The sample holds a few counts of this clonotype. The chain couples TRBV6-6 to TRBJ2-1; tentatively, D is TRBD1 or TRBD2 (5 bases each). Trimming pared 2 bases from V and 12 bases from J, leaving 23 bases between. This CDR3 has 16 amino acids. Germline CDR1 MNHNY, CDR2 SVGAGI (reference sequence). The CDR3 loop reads CASSYPIRDLPSGQFF. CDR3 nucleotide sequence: TGTGCCAGCAGTTACCCTATCCGGGACCTCCCATCGGGGCAGTTCTTC.

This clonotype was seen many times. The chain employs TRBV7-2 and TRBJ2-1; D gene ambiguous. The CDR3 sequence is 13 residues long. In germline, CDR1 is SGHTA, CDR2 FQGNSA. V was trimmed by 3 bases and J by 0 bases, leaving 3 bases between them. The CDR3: CASSFSSYNEQFF. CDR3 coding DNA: TGTGCCAGCAGCTTTAGCTCCTACAATGAGCAGTTCTTC.

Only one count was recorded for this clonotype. The CDR3 spells CASSLGLAGGSGANVLTF. The CDR3 DNA follows: TGTGCCAGCAGTTTAGGACTAGCGGGGGGCTCTGGGGCCAACGTCCTGACTTTC. V usage is TRBV28 and J usage is TRBJ2-6, with 14 bases identical to TRBD2. Germline V gene data show CDR1 as MDHEN and CDR2 as SYDVKM. With V trimmed by 2 bases and J by 0 bases, 0 bases remained unmatched. This CDR3 comprises 18 residues.

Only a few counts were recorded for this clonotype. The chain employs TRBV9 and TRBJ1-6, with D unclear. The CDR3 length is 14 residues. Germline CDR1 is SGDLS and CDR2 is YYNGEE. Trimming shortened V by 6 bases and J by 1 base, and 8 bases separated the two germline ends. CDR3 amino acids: CASTPGSYNSPLHF. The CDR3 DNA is TGTGCCAGCACCCCGGGGTCCTATAATTCACCCCTCCACTTT.

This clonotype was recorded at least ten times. The CDR3: CASSSRGSYYNEQFF. Here the CDR3 DNA reads TGTGCCAGCAGTTCCAGGGGGTCTTACTACAATGAGCAGTTCTTC. The genes are TRBV6-2 or TRBV6-3 and TRBJ2-1; 7 nucleotides match TRBD1. This CDR3 is 15 amino acids long. Germline lookup yields CDR1 MNHEY and CDR2 SVGEGT. V shed 4 bases and J 3 bases; nucleotides not matched to a gene: 6.

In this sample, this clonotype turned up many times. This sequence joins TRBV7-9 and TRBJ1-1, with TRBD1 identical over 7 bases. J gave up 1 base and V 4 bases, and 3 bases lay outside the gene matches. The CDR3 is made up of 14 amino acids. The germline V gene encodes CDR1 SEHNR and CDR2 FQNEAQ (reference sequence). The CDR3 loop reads CASSSRTGNTEAFF. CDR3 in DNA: TGTGCCAGCAGCTCACGGACAGGGAACACTGAAGCTTTCTTT.

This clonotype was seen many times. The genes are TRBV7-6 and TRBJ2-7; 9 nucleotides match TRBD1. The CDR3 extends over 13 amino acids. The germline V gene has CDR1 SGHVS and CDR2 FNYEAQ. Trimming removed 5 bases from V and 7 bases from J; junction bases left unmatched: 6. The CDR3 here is CASSDRGVGEQYF. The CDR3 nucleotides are TGTGCCAGCAGCGACAGGGGGGTCGGGGAGCAGTACTTC.

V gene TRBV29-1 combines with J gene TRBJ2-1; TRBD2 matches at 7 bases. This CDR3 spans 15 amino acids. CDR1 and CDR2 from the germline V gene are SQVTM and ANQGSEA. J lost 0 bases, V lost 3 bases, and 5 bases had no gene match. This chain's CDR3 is CSVEGRGISYNEQFF. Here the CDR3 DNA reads TGCAGCGTTGAGGGGCGGGGGATCTCCTACAATGAGCAGTTCTTC.

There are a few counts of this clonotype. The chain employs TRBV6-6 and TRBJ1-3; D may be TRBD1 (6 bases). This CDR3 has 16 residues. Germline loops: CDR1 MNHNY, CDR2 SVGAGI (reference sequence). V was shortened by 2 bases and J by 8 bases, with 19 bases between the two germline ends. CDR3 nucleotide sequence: TGTGCCAGCAGTTACGTGACAGGACCCATGGAAGACACCATATATTTT. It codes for CASSYVTGPMEDTIYF.

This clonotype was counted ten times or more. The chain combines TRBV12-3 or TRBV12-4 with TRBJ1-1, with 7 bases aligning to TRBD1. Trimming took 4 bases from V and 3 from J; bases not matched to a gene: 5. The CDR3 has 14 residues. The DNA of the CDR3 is TGTGCCAGCAGTTACACAGGGGAGGACACTGAAGCTTTCTTT. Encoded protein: CASSYTGEDTEAFF.

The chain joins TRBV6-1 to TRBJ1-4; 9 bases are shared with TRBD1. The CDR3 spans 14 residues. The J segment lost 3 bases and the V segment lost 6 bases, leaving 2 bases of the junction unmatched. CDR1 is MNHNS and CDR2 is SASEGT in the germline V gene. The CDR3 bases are TGTGCCAGCAGCGACAGGGGGGCTAATGAAAAACTGTTTTTT. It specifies CASSDRGANEKLFF.

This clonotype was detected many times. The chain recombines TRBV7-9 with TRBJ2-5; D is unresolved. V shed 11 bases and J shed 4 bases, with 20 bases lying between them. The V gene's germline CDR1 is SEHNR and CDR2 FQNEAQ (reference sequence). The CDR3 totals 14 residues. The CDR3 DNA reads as TGTGCCCTTGGAAGTGCGACGAGAGGAGAGACCCAGTACTTC. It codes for CALGSATRGETQYF. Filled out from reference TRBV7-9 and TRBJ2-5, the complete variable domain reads DTGVSQNPRHKITKRGQNVTFRCDPISEHNRLYWYRQTLGQGPEFLTYFQNEAQLEKSRLLSDRFSAERPKGSFSTLEIQRTEQGDSAMYLCALGSATRGETQYFGPGTRLLVL.